The T cell receptor beta chain described here comes from a study of cytomegalovirus exposure and HLA in healthy donors. Whole-study results and caveats: There were a few CMV-associated chains whose specificity for CMV antigens was confirmed in vitro. Cytomegalovirus association was listed for 164 TCR beta chains. It was reportedly the case that the classifier diagnosed cytomegalovirus status with high specificity and sensitivity.

The data were produced by immunoSEQ multiplex PCR, yet TCRdb's version contains in-frame clones alone and is incomplete. The sample has roughly 200,000 clones, around 80% seen once. Germline assignment: CDR1 MNHEY and CDR2 SMNVEV (reference sequence). The CDR3 has 15 residues. Trimming pared 2 bases from V and 7 bases from J, leaving 14 bases between. About this clone itself: The target antigen is unknown.

The chain couples TRBV27 to TRBJ2-2; perhaps TRBD1 as D (5 bases). The sequenced sample was PBMCs. The receptor was derived from a woman aged 25 to 45 in good health and CMV-seronegative. CDR3 in amino acids: CASSLGADPVGELFF. DNA for the CDR3: TGTGCCAGCAGTTTAGGGGCGGATCCTGTCGGGGAGCTGTTTTTT.